Following are 27 T cell receptor beta chains from one sample sequenced in a study of blood T cell repertoires in COVID-19 (dated by TCRdb to 2020 to 2022). Library construction relied on the immunoSEQ multiplex PCR assay. Imported from immuneACCESS, the table was reduced by TCRdb to in-frame sequences with V and J called. These copies leave out some clones; in studies compared against another copy, an unresolved V gene accounts for under half, and the cause of the remainder is not known. This sample comprises roughly 120,000 clones, roughly 90% of them detected only once. The top ten hold approximately 5% of the sample. The sequencing input was peripheral blood. The receptors stem from a man in his fifties or sixties with COVID-19, enrolled during active disease.

The genes are TRBV30 and TRBJ2-1; D uncertain. The germline gives CDR1 GTSNPN, CDR2 SVGIG (reference sequence). CDR3 length: 13 amino acids. Trimming cost V 6 bases and J 0 bases, with 9 bases left between them. The CDR3, as DNA: TGTGCCTGCGCGGCGGCCTCCTACAATGAGCAGTTCTTC. It yields the protein CACAAASYNEQFF. Supplemented by reference TRBV30 and TRBJ2-1, the full variable domain reads SQTIHQWPATLVQPVGSPLSLECTVEGTSNPNLYWYRQAAGRGLQLLFYSVGIGQISSEVPQNLSASRPQDRQFILSSKKLLLSDSGFYLCACAAASYNEQFFGPGTRLTVL.

The gene calls are TRBV19 and TRBJ1-1, with D possibly TRBD1 on 6 matching bases. V was cut by 4 bases and J by 1 base, with 10 bases left in between. The V gene's germline CDR1 is LNHDA and CDR2 SQIVND (reference sequence). This CDR3 spans 14 amino acids. For the CDR3, the DNA is TGTGCCAGTAGTAGGAGCAGGGGGAACACTGAAGCTTTCTTT. Translated, it gives CASSRSRGNTEAFF.

The CDR3 loop is CASSEGQGLEQYF. CDR3 bases: TGTGCCAGCAGTGAAGGACAGGGCCTAGAACAGTACTTC. The V and J genes are TRBV12-3 or TRBV12-4 and TRBJ2-7; TRBD1 matches at 8 bases. The CDR3 runs to 13 residues. The V and J ends lost 5 bases and 10 bases, in that order; junction bases with no gene match: 10.

The chain has TRBV19 and TRBJ2-1; the D gene is possibly TRBD1 (5 bases). This CDR3 spans 15 amino acids. Germline V lookup: CDR1 LNHDA, CDR2 SQIVND (reference sequence). V shed 7 bases and J shed 0 bases, with 13 bases lying between them. CDR3 bases: TGTGCCAGTACAGAAGGCAGGGCCTCCTACAATGAGCAGTTCTTC. Encoded protein: CASTEGRASYNEQFF.

This chain uses TRBV10-2 with TRBJ1-4, with D unresolved. Trimming removed 3 bases from V and 8 bases from J, with 13 bases in between. The CDR3 runs 14 residues. Germline V gives CDR1 WSHSY, CDR2 SAAADI. The CDR3 reads CASSDGAFGEKLFF. The CDR3 bases are TGCGCCAGCAGTGACGGAGCGTTTGGGGAAAAACTGTTTTTT.

J is TRBJ2-1 and V is TRBV19; D is perhaps TRBD2 (6 bases). The ends were cut back, 6 bases at V and 0 bases at J, with 12 bases in the middle. Germline V gives CDR1 LNHDA, CDR2 SQIVND (reference sequence). The CDR3 totals 15 residues. Written as DNA, the CDR3 is TGTGCCAGTAGCCGCGGGACTTACTCCTACAATGAGCAGTTCTTC. Translating gives CASSRGTYSYNEQFF.

This clone appeared once. V usage is TRBV27 and J usage is TRBJ1-1, with 10 bases that match TRBD1. Germline trimming cut 10 bases from V and 7 bases from J; bases unmatched to any gene: 9. The germline V gene has CDR1 MNHEY and CDR2 SMNVEV (reference sequence). CDR3 size: 13 residues. The DNA of the CDR3 is TGTGCCACCCGGACAGGGGGAATAGGTGAAGCTTTCTTT. Its protein is CATRTGGIGEAFF.

V is TRBV7-9 and J is TRBJ2-1, with 9 bases that match TRBD2. The germline gives CDR1 SEHNR, CDR2 FQNEAQ (reference sequence). The CDR3 consists of 14 residues. Trimming took 5 bases from V and 6 from J; bases not matched to a gene: 5. CDR3 coding DNA: TGTGCCAGCAGCCTCGGACTAGCGTCCAATGAGCAGTTCTTC. It specifies CASSLGLASNEQFF.

The chain links TRBV6-5 to TRBJ2-5; 10 bases fit TRBD2. CDR1 is MNHEY, CDR2 SVGAGI, per germline. The CDR3 covers 16 residues. V shed 4 bases, J shed 5 bases, and the junction held 10 bases outside the gene matches. CDR3 nucleotide sequence: TGTGCCAGCAGTTCACTCAGCGGGAGGGCTGGTGAGACCCAGTACTTC. Translation gives CASSSLSGRAGETQYF.

The chain joins TRBV9 to TRBJ2-4; D perhaps matches TRBD2 (7 bases). The CDR3 covers 15 residues. V gave up 0 bases and J gave up 2 bases, with 9 bases separating them. Germline V gene sequence: CDR1 SGDLS, CDR2 YYNGEE. In DNA form, the CDR3 reads TGTGCCAGCAGCGTAGCCGGGGGGCCCAAAAACATTCAGTACTTC. This gives the protein CASSVAGGPKNIQYF.

The chain combines TRBV5-1 with TRBJ1-2; 7 bases fit TRBD1. The CDR3 is 13 amino acids. V was pared by 4 bases and J by 5 bases, with 5 bases of the junction left unmatched. Germline lookup yields CDR1 SGHRS and CDR2 YFSETQ. The DNA of the CDR3 is TGCGCCAGCAGCCGGGACAGCCCATATGGCTACACCTTC. Translation gives CASSRDSPYGYTF.

This clone was observed a single time. The chain recombines TRBV27 with TRBJ1-2; D possibly corresponds to TRBD1 (5 bases). V lost 6 bases and J lost 3, with 17 bases in between. Germline CDR1 reads MNHEY; CDR2 reads SMNVEV (reference sequence). This CDR3 has 15 residues. CDR3 sequence reads: CASSPGTTGHYGYTF. The CDR3 region has the DNA TGTGCCAGCAGCCCGGGGACTACCGGCCACTATGGCTACACCTTC.

The gene calls are TRBV5-1 and TRBJ2-3; 10 nucleotides align to TRBD2. CDR1 SGHRS and CDR2 YFSETQ come from the germline V gene. The CDR3 loop spans 14 amino acids. Unmatched junction bases numbered 4, after V lost 4 bases and J lost 5 bases. CDR3 loop: CASSPGLAEDTQYF. The CDR3 coding sequence is TGCGCCAGCAGCCCTGGACTAGCGGAAGATACGCAGTATTTT.

This clone was picked up a small number of times. V and J are TRBV3-1 (or the pseudogene TRBV3-2) and TRBJ1-2; maybe TRBD1 (5 bases). This CDR3 spans 16 amino acids. Germline V gene data show CDR1 as LGHDT and CDR2 as YNNKEL (reference sequence). Trimming removed 4 bases from V and 5 bases from J, with 20 bases in between. The DNA for the CDR3 is TGTGCCAGCAGCCTTCGGACTTTGGGGGGAAGGTATGGCTACACCTTC. It codes for CASSLRTLGGRYGYTF.

V is TRBV18 and J is TRBJ2-7, with D maybe TRBD2 (6 bases). V was cut by 3 bases and J by 2 bases, with 14 bases left in between. CDR3 length: 15 amino acids. Germline assignment: CDR1 KGHSH and CDR2 LQKENI. CDR3 nucleotide sequence: TGTGCCAGCTCACCGGGCTCGGGGGTACCCTACGAGCAGTACTTC. Translated, it gives CASSPGSGVPYEQYF. The full variable domain, its missing parts supplied by reference TRBV18 and TRBJ2-7, is NAGVMQNPRHLVRRRGQEARLRCSPMKGHSHVYWYRQLPEEGLKFMVYLQKENIIDESGMPKERFSAEFPKEGPSILRIQQVVRGDSAAYFCASSPGSGVPYEQYFGPGTRLTVT.

The chain has TRBV28 and TRBJ2-2, with 10 bases fitting TRBD2. Unmatched junction bases numbered 4, after V lost 2 bases and J lost 4 bases. The CDR3 runs to 16 residues. The germline gives CDR1 MDHEN, CDR2 SYDVKM. The CDR3 DNA follows: TGTGCCAGCAGTTTACTAGCGGGAGAAAGCACCGGGGAGCTGTTTTTT. This translates into CASSLLAGESTGELFF.

The rearrangement joins TRBV6-6 to TRBJ1-1; 7 nucleotides agree with TRBD1. The CDR3 sequence is 15 residues long. Per germline, CDR1 MNHNY and CDR2 SVGAGI (reference sequence). J gave up 5 bases and V 9 bases, and 15 bases lay outside the gene matches. CDR3 residues: CASTGTAKVETEAFF. Here the CDR3 DNA reads TGTGCCAGTACCGGGACAGCGAAGGTAGAGACTGAAGCTTTCTTT.

V usage is TRBV5-6 and J usage is TRBJ2-5; the match to TRBD1 covers 12 bases. Germline CDR1 reads SGHDT; CDR2 reads YYEEEE. The CDR3 runs 14 residues. The trim removed 4 bases at V and 5 bases at J, leaving 3 bases unmatched. The DNA of the CDR3 is TGTGCCAGCAGCGGGACAGGGGGCGCGGAGACCCAGTACTTC. This translates into CASSGTGGAETQYF.

The chain carries TRBV9 and TRBJ2-3, with D unclear. The V gene's germline CDR1 is SGDLS and CDR2 YYNGEE. This CDR3 comprises 13 residues. The V gene lost 0 bases and the J gene lost 5 bases, with 7 bases spanning the gap. The CDR3 bases are TGTGCCAGCAGCGTAGATAATAGAGATACGCAGTATTTT. Amino acid sequence: CASSVDNRDTQYF.

This chain connects TRBV24-1 to TRBJ2-3, with 7 bases lining up with TRBD1. Trimming cost V 3 bases and J 0 bases; bases outside gene matches: 5. This CDR3 spans 16 amino acids. Per the germline V gene, CDR1 is KGHDR and CDR2 is SFDVKD. The CDR3 reads CATSDDRAVSTDTQYF. CDR3 DNA sequence: TGTGCCACCAGTGATGACAGGGCCGTTAGCACAGATACGCAGTATTTT.

The chain employs TRBV11-2 and TRBJ2-1; 8 nucleotides match TRBD2. This CDR3 contains 15 residues. Germline assignment: CDR1 SGHAT and CDR2 FQNNGV. V shed 3 bases, J shed 3 bases, and the junction held 4 bases outside the gene matches. CDR3: CASSLHSGNYNEQFF. The CDR3 coding sequence is TGTGCCAGCAGCTTGCATAGCGGGAACTACAATGAGCAGTTCTTC. The full variable domain, in which reference TRBV11-2 and TRBJ2-1 provide the parts outside the CDR3, is EAGVAQSPRYKIIEKRQSVAFWCNPISGHATLYWYQQILGQGPKLLIQFQNNGVVDDSQLPKDRFSAERLKGVDSTLKIQPAKLEDSAVYLCASSLHSGNYNEQFFGPGTRLTVL.

CDR3: CASSTNYEQYF. DNA for the CDR3: TGTGCCAGCAGCACAAACTACGAGCAGTACTTC. This chain joins TRBV5-6 and TRBJ2-7; D is uncertain. The ends were cut back, 4 bases at V and 3 bases at J, with 5 bases in the middle. Germline V gene sequence: CDR1 SGHDT, CDR2 YYEEEE. The CDR3 is 11 residues long.

The V call is TRBV9, the J call TRBJ1-1, with 10 bases matching TRBD1. Per the germline V gene, CDR1 is SGDLS and CDR2 is YYNGEE. The CDR3 sequence is 14 residues long. V gave up 2 bases and J gave up 5 bases; unmatched junction bases: 3. The DNA for the CDR3 is TGTGCCAGCAGCGTCGACAGGGGGCCAACTGAAGCTTTCTTT. It specifies CASSVDRGPTEAFF.

This clone was observed once. The chain uses TRBV28 and TRBJ2-1, with 8 bases fitting TRBD1. V was clipped by 3 bases and J by 9 bases; unmatched bases: 7. The length of the CDR3 is 14 residues. Germline CDR1 is MDHEN and CDR2 is SYDVKM. The CDR3 here is CASSFHQGAAEQFF. For the CDR3, the DNA is TGTGCCAGCAGTTTCCATCAGGGGGCGGCTGAGCAGTTCTTC. The variable domain in full, with the rest retrieved from reference TRBV28 and TRBJ2-1, is DVKVTQSSRYLVKRTGEKVFLECVQDMDHENMFWYRQDPGLGLRLIYFSYDVKMKEKGDIPEGYSVSREKKERFSLILESASTNQTSMYLCASSFHQGAAEQFFGPGTRLTVL.

The CDR3 DNA follows: TGTGCCAGCAGCCCAACCCTAGCGGGAGGGCCGGAGACCCAGTACTTC. This sequence encodes CASSPTLAGGPETQYF. The V and J genes are TRBV28 and TRBJ2-5, with TRBD2 matching over 12 bases. The CDR3 has 16 amino acids. V dropped 6 bases and J dropped 5; count of bases not matched to a gene: 10. Germline CDR1 and CDR2: MDHEN and SYDVKM.

This clone was seen a single time. The chain joins TRBV28 to TRBJ2-7; 10 positions match TRBD1. Trimming took 8 bases from V and 3 from J; bases not matched to a gene: 10. The CDR3 spans 15 residues. Per germline, CDR1 MDHEN and CDR2 SYDVKM. As DNA, the CDR3 is TGTGCCAGCCCCTATCGGGACAGGGGTAACTACGAGCAGTACTTC. It encodes CASPYRDRGNYEQYF.

This clone occurred once. In nucleotides, the CDR3 is TGTGCCAGTAGCCCACGGGACAGGGGGAACACTGAAGCTTTCTTT. Amino acid sequence: CASSPRDRGNTEAFF. This rearrangement joins TRBV19 to TRBJ1-1; 10 positions agree with TRBD1. Germline trimming cut 6 bases from V and 1 base from J; bases unmatched to any gene: 5. Germline V gene data show CDR1 as LNHDA and CDR2 as SQIVND (reference sequence). CDR3 length equals 15 residues.